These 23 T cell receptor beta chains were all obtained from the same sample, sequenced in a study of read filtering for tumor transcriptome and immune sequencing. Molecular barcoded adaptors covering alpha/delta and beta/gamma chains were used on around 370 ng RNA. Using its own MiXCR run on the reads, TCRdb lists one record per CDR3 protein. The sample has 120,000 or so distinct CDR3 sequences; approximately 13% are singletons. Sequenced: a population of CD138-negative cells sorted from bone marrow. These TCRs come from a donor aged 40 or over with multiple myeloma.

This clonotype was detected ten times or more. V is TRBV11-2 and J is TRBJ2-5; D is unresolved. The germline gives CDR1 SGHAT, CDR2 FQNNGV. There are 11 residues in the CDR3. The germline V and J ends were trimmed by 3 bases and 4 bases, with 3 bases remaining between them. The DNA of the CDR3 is TGTGCCAGCAGCTTCGGAGAGACCCAGTACTTC. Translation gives CASSFGETQYF.

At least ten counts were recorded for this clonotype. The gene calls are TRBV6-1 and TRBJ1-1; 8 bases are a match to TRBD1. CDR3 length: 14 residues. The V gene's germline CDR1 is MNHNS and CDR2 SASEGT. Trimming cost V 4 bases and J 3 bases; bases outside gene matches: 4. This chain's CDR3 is CASSVQGVDTEAFF. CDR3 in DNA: TGTGCCAGCAGTGTACAGGGGGTTGACACTGAAGCTTTCTTT.

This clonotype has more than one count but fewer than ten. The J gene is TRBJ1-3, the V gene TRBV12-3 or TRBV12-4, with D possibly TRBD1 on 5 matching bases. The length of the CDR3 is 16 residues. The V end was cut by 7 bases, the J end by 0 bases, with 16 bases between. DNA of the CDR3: TGTGCCAGCACGACAAGCTGGGACTACTCTGGAAACACCATATATTTT. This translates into CASTTSWDYSGNTIYF.

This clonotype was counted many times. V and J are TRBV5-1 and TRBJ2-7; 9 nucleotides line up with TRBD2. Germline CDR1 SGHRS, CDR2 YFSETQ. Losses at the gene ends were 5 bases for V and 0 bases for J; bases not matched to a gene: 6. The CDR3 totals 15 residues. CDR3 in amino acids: CASREVSGSSYEQYF. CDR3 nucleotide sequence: TGCGCCAGCAGAGAGGTTAGCGGGAGCTCCTACGAGCAGTACTTC.

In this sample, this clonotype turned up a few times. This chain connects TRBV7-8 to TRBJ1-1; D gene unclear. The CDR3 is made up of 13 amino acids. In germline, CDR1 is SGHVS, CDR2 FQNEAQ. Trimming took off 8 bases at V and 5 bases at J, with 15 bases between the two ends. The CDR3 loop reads CASLAGRVTEAFF. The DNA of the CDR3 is TGTGCCAGCTTGGCGGGTAGGGTGACTGAAGCTTTCTTT.

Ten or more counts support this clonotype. CDR3 DNA sequence: TGTGCCAGCAGCCGGCAGGTTGGCGATGGCTACACCTTC. Translated: CASSRQVGDGYTF. The rearrangement uses TRBV3-1 and TRBJ1-2; D is unresolved. Trimming took 4 bases from V and 6 from J, leaving 12 bases between them. Germline-derived CDR1 and CDR2 are LGHDT and YNNKEL (reference sequence). The CDR3 runs 13 residues.

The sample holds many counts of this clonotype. CDR3 residues: CSARDQKVAGLTYEQYF. The CDR3 nucleotides are TGCAGTGCTAGAGATCAAAAAGTGGCGGGACTAACCTACGAGCAGTACTTC. This chain uses TRBV20-1 with TRBJ2-7, with 7 nucleotides matching TRBD2. Trimming removed 0 bases from V and 2 bases from J; junction bases left unmatched: 13. The CDR3 totals 17 residues. CDR1 DFQATT and CDR2 SNEGSKA come from the germline V gene (reference sequence).

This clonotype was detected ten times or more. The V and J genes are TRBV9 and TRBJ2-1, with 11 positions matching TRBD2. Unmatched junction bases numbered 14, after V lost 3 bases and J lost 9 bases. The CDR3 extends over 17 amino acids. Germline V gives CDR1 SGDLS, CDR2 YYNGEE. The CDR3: CASSGSRTSGLSSEQFF. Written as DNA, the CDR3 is TGTGCCAGCAGCGGGTCAAGGACTAGCGGGTTATCTAGTGAGCAGTTCTTC.

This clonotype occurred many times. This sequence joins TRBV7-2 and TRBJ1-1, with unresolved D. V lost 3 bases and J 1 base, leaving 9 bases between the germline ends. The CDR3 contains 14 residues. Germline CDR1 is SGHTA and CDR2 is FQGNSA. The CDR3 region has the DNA TGTGCCAGCAGCTTCTCCGGTCGGAACACTGAAGCTTTCTTT. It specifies CASSFSGRNTEAFF.

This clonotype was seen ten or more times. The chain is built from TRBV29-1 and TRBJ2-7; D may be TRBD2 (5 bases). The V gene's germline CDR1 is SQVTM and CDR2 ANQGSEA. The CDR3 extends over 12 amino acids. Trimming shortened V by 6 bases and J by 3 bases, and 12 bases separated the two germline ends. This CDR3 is CSVSRENYEQYF. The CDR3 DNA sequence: TGCAGCGTCTCCCGGGAAAACTACGAGCAGTACTTC.

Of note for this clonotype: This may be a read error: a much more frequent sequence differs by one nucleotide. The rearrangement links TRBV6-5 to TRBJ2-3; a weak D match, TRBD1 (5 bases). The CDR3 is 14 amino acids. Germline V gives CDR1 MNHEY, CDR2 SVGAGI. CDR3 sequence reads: CASSYHGATDTLYF. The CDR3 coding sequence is TGTGCCAGCAGTTACCATGGGGCCACAGATACGCTGTATTTT.

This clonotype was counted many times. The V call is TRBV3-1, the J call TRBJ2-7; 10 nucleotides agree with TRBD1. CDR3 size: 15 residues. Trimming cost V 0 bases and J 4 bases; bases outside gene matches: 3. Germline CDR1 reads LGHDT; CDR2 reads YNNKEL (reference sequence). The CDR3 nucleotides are TGTGCCAGCAGCCAAGACGGGGGACAGGGGTACGAGCAGTACTTC. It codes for CASSQDGGQGYEQYF.

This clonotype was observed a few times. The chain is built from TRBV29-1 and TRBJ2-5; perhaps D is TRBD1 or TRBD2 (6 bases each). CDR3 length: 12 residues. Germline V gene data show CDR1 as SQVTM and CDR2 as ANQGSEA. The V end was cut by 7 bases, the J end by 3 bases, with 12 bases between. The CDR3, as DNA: TGCAGCGCTGGGGGGCGCGAAGAGACCCAGTACTTC. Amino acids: CSAGGREETQYF.

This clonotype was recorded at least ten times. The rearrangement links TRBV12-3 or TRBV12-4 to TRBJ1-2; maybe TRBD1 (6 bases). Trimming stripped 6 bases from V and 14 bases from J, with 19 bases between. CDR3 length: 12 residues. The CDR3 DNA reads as TGTGCCAGCAGCCACAGGGAACTAGCTCCTACCTTC. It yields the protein CASSHRELAPTF.

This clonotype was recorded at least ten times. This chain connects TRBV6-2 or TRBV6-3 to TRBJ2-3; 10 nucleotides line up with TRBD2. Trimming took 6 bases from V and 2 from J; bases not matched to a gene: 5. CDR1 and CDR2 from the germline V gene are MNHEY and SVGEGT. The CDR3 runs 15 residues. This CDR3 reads CASRELAGVTDTQYF. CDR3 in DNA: TGTGCCAGCAGGGAGCTAGCGGGAGTCACAGATACGCAGTATTTT.

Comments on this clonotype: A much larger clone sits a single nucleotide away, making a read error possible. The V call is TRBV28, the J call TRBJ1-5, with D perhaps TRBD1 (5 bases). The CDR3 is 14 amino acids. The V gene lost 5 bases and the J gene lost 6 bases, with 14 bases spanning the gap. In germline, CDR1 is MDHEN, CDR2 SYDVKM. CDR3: CASSAYGRGQPQHF. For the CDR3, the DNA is TGTGCCAGCAGTGCTTACGGGAGGGGTCAGCCCCAGCATTTT.

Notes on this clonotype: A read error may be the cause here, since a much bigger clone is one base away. In nucleotides, the CDR3 is TGTGCCAGCAGCTCCGGTGGGGGGGGCATGAGCACTGAAGCTTTCTTT. It encodes CASSSGGGGMSTEAFF. The chain carries TRBV12-3 or TRBV12-4 and TRBJ1-1, with D possibly being TRBD1 (6 bases). The CDR3 has 16 amino acids. V was trimmed by 6 bases and J by 4 bases, leaving 21 bases between them.

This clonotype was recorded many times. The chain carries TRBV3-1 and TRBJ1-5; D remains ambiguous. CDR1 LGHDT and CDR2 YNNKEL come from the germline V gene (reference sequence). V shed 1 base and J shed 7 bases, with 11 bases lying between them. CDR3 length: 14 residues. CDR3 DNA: TGTGCCAGCAGCCAAGCTGAGGTCTCGCAGCCCCAGCATTTT. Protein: CASSQAEVSQPQHF.

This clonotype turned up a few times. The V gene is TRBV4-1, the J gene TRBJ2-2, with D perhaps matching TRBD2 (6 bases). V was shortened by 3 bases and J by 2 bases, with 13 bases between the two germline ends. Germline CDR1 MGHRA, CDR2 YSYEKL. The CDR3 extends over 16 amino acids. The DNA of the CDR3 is TGCGCCAGCAGCCAGATGGGGAGGTCAAACACCGGGGAGCTGTTTTTT. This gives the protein CASSQMGRSNTGELFF.

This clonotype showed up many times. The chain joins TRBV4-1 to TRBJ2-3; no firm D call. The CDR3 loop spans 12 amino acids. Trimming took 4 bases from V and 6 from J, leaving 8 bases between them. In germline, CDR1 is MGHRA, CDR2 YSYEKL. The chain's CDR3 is CASSPSSDTQYF. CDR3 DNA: TGCGCCAGCAGCCCGAGTTCGGATACGCAGTATTTT.

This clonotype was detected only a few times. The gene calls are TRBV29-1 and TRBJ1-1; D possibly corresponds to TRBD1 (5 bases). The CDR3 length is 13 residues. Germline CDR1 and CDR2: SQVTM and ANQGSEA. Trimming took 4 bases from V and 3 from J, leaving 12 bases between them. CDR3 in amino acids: CSVVQGRDTEAFF. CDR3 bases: TGCAGCGTTGTGCAGGGCCGGGACACTGAAGCTTTCTTT. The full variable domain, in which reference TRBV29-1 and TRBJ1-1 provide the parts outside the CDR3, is SAVISQKPSRDICQRGTSLTIQCQVDSQVTMMFWYRQQPGQSLTLIATANQGSEATYESGFVIDKFPISRPNLTFSTLTVSNMSPEDSSIYLCSVVQGRDTEAFFGQGTRLTVV.

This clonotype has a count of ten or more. CDR3 sequence reads: CSVEEWSPTELTDTQYF. The CDR3 bases are TGCAGCGTTGAAGAGTGGTCTCCAACGGAGCTCACAGATACGCAGTATTTT. The chain joins TRBV29-1 to TRBJ2-3; no firm D call. The CDR3 sequence is 17 residues long. Looked up from germline, CDR1 is SQVTM and CDR2 is ANQGSEA. V shed 0 bases and J shed 2 bases, with 18 bases lying between them.

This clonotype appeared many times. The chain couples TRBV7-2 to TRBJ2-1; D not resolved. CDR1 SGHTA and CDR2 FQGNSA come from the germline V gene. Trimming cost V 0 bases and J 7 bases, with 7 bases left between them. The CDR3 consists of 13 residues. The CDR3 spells CASSLASLNEQFF. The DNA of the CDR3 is TGTGCCAGCAGCTTAGCCTCGCTGAATGAGCAGTTCTTC.